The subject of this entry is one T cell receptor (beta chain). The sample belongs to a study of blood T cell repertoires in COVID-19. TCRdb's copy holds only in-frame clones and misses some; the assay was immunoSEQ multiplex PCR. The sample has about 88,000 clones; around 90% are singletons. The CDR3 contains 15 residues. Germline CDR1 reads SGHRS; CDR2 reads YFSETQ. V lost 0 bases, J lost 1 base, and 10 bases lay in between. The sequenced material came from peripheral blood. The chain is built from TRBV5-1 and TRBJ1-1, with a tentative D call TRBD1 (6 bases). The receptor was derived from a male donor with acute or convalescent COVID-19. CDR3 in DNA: TGCGCCAGCAGCTTGGTGAGCAGGGGGAACACTGAAGCTTTCTTT. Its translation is CASSLVSRGNTEAFF. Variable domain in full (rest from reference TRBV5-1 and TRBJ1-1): KAGVTQTPRYLIKTRGQQVTLSCSPISGHRSVSWYQQTPGQGLQFLFEYFSETQRNKGNFPGRFSGRQFSNSRSEMNVSTLELGDSALYLCASSLVSRGNTEAFFGQGTRLTVV.